The clone carrying this T cell receptor (beta chain) has a single count. Its antigen is undetermined. This sample was taken from a study of monozygotic twins with cystic fibrosis. Study summary: Libraries were built from approximately 3 micrograms of fragmented DNA using approximately 15 PCR cycles. Findings of the study overall: In 13 of 16 pairs, V gene usage was closest to the co-twin's. In this small cohort, shared CDR3 numbers showed no association with age, concordance or disease severity. Monozygotic CF twin pairs shared significantly more nucleotide-identical clonotypes than unrelated CF individuals did.

Here immunoSEQ multiplex PCR was the method, and the copy in TCRdb shows in-frame clones only, minus some. Of about 35,000 clones listed, approximately 67% were seen once; the top ten hold around 0.78%. Germline V gene lookup returns CDR1 LNHDA and CDR2 SQIVND (reference sequence). The germline V and J ends were trimmed by 4 bases and 8 bases, with 15 bases remaining between them. The CDR3 runs to 14 residues. The clonotype originates from a girl aged 5-17 years with cystic fibrosis. The sample taken for sequencing was blood. The chain uses TRBV19 and TRBJ2-1, with D maybe TRBD1 (6 bases). The CDR3 loop is CASSSFDRYDEQFF. In DNA form, the CDR3 reads TGTGCCAGTAGTAGCTTCGACAGGTACGATGAGCAGTTCTTC.